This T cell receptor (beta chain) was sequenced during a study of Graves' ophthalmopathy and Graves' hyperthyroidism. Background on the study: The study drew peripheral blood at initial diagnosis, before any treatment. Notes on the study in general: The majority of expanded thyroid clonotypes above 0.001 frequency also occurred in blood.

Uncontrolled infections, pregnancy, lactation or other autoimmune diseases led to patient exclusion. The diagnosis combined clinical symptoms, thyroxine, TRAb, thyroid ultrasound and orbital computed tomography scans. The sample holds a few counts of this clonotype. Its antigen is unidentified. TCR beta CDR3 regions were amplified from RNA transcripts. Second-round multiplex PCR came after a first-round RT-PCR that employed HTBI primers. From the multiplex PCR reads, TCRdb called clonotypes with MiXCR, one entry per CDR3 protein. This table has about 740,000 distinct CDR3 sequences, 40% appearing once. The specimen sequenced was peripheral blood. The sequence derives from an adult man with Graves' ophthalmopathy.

The CDR3 loop is CASSTNPRWDGYTF. The CDR3 bases are TGTGCCAGCAGTACTAACCCGCGTTGGGATGGCTACACCTTC. The gene calls are TRBV6-1 and TRBJ1-2; D call uncertain. The germline gives CDR1 MNHNS, CDR2 SASEGT. The length of the CDR3 is 14 residues. V lost 5 bases and J lost 6, with 16 bases in between.